This T cell receptor beta chain was sequenced in a study of blood T cell repertoires in COVID-19. Study-level background: Spain, Italy and the United States supplied samples that represented acute and convalescent COVID-19. The analysed material was cDNA or gDNA that came from T cells, B-cell-depleted T cells, or PBMCs.

Libraries were prepared by immunoSEQ multiplex PCR; TCRdb keeps only in-frame clonotypes and omits some of them. The sample includes fewer than 250,000 clones, around four fifths of them seen just once. This CDR3 is 14 amino acids long. Per the germline V gene, CDR1 is SGHTA and CDR2 is FQGNSA. V gave up 2 bases and J gave up 10 bases, with 17 bases separating them. Sequencing was carried out using peripheral blood. The gene calls are TRBV7-2 and TRBJ1-2, with D unresolved. The receptor was derived from a woman between 70 and 85 years old with acute or convalescent COVID-19. The CDR3 is CASSLISISPLYTF. CDR3 coding DNA: TGTGCCAGCAGCTTAATCAGTATCTCCCCCCTCTACACCTTC.